Below are 17 T cell receptor beta chains sequenced from a single sample in a study of response to subunit inactivated influenza vaccine. TCRdb independently ran MiXCR on the RT-PCR reads; one entry per CDR3 protein. The sample contains 650,000 to 800,000 distinct CDR3 sequences, roughly 14% of which appear only once. The specimen was PBMCs from blood, collected 14 days before vaccination. All receptors come from a man in his forties or fifties who received an inactivated influenza vaccine.

This clonotype was observed a handful of times. This chain connects TRBV28 to TRBJ2-7, with TRBD2 matching 12 bases. The CDR3 spans 15 residues. V dropped 4 bases and J dropped 3; count of bases not matched to a gene: 4. CDR1 MDHEN and CDR2 SYDVKM come from the germline V gene. The CDR3 bases are TGTGCCAGCAGTTCGGGACTAGCGGGCTACTACGAGCAGTACTTC. It is translated as CASSSGLAGYYEQYF. Filled out from reference TRBV28 and TRBJ2-7, the complete variable domain reads DVKVTQSSRYLVKRTGEKVFLECVQDMDHENMFWYRQDPGLGLRLIYFSYDVKMKEKGDIPEGYSVSREKKERFSLILESASTNQTSMYLCASSSGLAGYYEQYFGPGTRLTVT.

This clonotype has at least ten counts. The chain recombines TRBV20-1 with TRBJ2-7; D perhaps matches TRBD2 (6 bases). The ends were cut back, 1 base at V and 3 bases at J, with 13 bases in the middle. Germline V lookup: CDR1 DFQATT, CDR2 SNEGSKA (reference sequence). This CDR3 is built from 14 residues. CDR3: CSARALAKIYEQYF. The CDR3 region has the DNA TGCAGTGCTAGAGCGCTAGCGAAGATCTACGAGCAGTACTTC.

The chain joins TRBV20-1 to TRBJ1-5; D is undetermined. The CDR3 is made up of 13 amino acids. With 2 bases removed from V and 0 bases from J, the gap between germline ends came to 5 bases. Germline V lookup: CDR1 DFQATT, CDR2 SNEGSKA (reference sequence). In nucleotides, the CDR3 is TGCAGTGCTAGACTCACTAGCAATCAGCCCCAGCATTTT. Protein: CSARLTSNQPQHF.

This clonotype was found a few times. The gene calls are TRBV9 and TRBJ1-2; 8 bases agree with TRBD1. The V and J ends lost 0 bases and 2 bases, in that order; junction bases with no gene match: 3. Germline V CDR1 and CDR2: SGDLS, YYNGEE. The CDR3 consists of 15 residues. The CDR3 nucleotides are TGTGCCAGCAGCGTAGAAGACAGGGGAAACTATGGCTACACCTTC. This codes for CASSVEDRGNYGYTF. Looking up the rest from reference TRBV9 and TRBJ1-2 gives the full variable domain: DSGVTQTPKHLITATGQRVTLRCSPRSGDLSVYWYQQSLDQGLQFLIQYYNGEERAKGNILERFSAQQFPDLHSELNLSSLELGDSALYFCASSVEDRGNYGYTFGSGTRLTVV.

The rearrangement joins TRBV19 to TRBJ2-2; either TRBD1 or TRBD2 may fit D (7 bases each). The CDR3 spans 15 residues. V lost 4 bases to trimming and J lost 4 bases, with 13 bases between them. Germline V gives CDR1 LNHDA, CDR2 SQIVND (reference sequence). CDR3: CASSKGQRGTGELFF. The CDR3 coding sequence is TGTGCCAGTAGTAAGGGACAGCGGGGCACCGGGGAGCTGTTTTTT. Combining the CDR3 with reference TRBV19 and TRBJ2-2 gives the whole variable domain DGGITQSPKYLFRKEGQNVTLSCEQNLNHDAMYWYRQDPGQGLRLIYYSQIVNDFQKGDIAEGYSVSREKKESFPLTVTSAQKNPTAFYLCASSKGQRGTGELFFGEGSRLTVL.

The chain employs TRBV11-1 and TRBJ2-1; the match to TRBD2 covers 9 bases. V lost 5 bases to trimming and J lost 2 bases; unmatched junction nucleotides: 13. The germline V gene encodes CDR1 SGHAT and CDR2 FQDESV (reference sequence). The CDR3 covers 18 residues. Written as DNA, the CDR3 is TGTGCCAGCAGCCAATCCCTGTTAGCGGGAGCGACCTACAATGAGCAGTTCTTC. Its translation is CASSQSLLAGATYNEQFF.

This clonotype was picked up a small number of times. The J gene is TRBJ2-1, the V gene TRBV6-5; 9 bases are shared with TRBD1. The germline V gene has CDR1 MNHEY and CDR2 SVGAGI. V was clipped by 2 bases and J by 8 bases; unmatched bases: 4. This CDR3 comprises 14 residues. The CDR3 DNA reads TGTGCCAGCAGTTACAACAGGGGGCTGGATGAGCAGTTCTTC. Its translation is CASSYNRGLDEQFF.

The chain couples TRBV19 to TRBJ1-5; no definite D call. The V and J ends lost 5 bases and 1 base respectively, with 15 bases between them. There are 16 residues in the CDR3. From germline, CDR1 is LNHDA and CDR2 SQIVND (reference sequence). The CDR3 spells CASSHPRALSNQPQHF. DNA for the CDR3: TGTGCCAGTAGTCATCCCCGGGCCCTGAGCAATCAGCCCCAGCATTTT.

The rearrangement links TRBV12-3 or TRBV12-4 to TRBJ2-1; 9 bases align to TRBD2. The CDR3 has 12 amino acids. V lost 6 bases to trimming and J lost 14 bases; unmatched junction nucleotides: 8. The chain's CDR3 is CASRASGTLKFF. DNA for the CDR3: TGTGCCAGCAGGGCTAGCGGGACACTGAAGTTCTTC.

The chain is built from TRBV5-1 and TRBJ2-1; a weak D match, TRBD1 (6 bases). V gave up 4 bases and J gave up 3 bases, with 17 bases separating them. Germline assignment: CDR1 SGHRS and CDR2 YFSETQ. The CDR3 length is 16 residues. CDR3: CASSLGQGTVYNEQFF. In DNA, the CDR3 is TGCGCCAGCAGCCTAGGGCAGGGGACGGTCTACAATGAGCAGTTCTTC.

This clonotype turned up a few times. The chain has TRBV29-1 and TRBJ2-7, with D possibly matching TRBD2 (6 bases). Trimming removed 0 bases at V and 6 bases at J, with 24 bases between. The CDR3 is 17 residues long. The germline gives CDR1 SQVTM, CDR2 ANQGSEA. CDR3 residues: CSVEDRGGVRPFCEQYF. The CDR3 bases are TGCAGCGTTGAAGATCGCGGCGGGGTGCGGCCGTTTTGCGAGCAGTACTTC.

This clonotype was counted between two and nine times. The V call is TRBV12-3 or TRBV12-4, the J call TRBJ1-1; no clear D gene. This CDR3 comprises 13 residues. V was trimmed by 5 bases and J by 0 bases, leaving 7 bases between them. The CDR3 spells CASSRYMNTEAFF. The CDR3 nucleotides are TGTGCCAGCAGTAGGTACATGAACACTGAAGCTTTCTTT.

The V and J genes are TRBV20-1 and TRBJ2-7; no definite D call. The CDR3 runs 13 residues. The V gene's germline CDR1 is DFQATT and CDR2 SNEGSKA (reference sequence). V was shortened by 5 bases and J by 7 bases, with 18 bases between the two germline ends. CDR3 amino acids: CSAFNPIAGEQYF. CDR3 nucleotides: TGCAGTGCTTTCAACCCCATCGCCGGGGAGCAGTACTTC.

The rearrangement uses TRBV6-1 and TRBJ2-3; perhaps D is TRBD1 or TRBD2 (6 bases each). V was pared by 7 bases and J by 0 bases, with 14 bases between. This CDR3 has 15 amino acids. CDR1 is MNHNS and CDR2 is SASEGT in the germline V gene. The CDR3 DNA reads TGTGCCAGCATTCGACGGGGGCCCAGCACAGATACGCAGTATTTT. It is translated as CASIRRGPSTDTQYF.

This clonotype was observed a few times. The gene calls are TRBV7-8 and TRBJ2-1; 9 nucleotides match TRBD1. The CDR3 is 14 amino acids. The germline V gene encodes CDR1 SGHVS and CDR2 FQNEAQ. J gave up 9 bases and V 5 bases, and 8 bases lay outside the gene matches. This chain's CDR3 is CASSAGQGASEQFF. The CDR3 bases are TGTGCCAGCAGCGCGGGACAGGGAGCCAGTGAGCAGTTCTTC.

This clonotype has more than one count but fewer than ten. The chain recombines TRBV4-3 with TRBJ2-1; TRBD2 agrees at 8 bases. Germline values: CDR1 LGHNA, CDR2 YSLEER. The V segment lost 2 bases and the J segment 6 bases; nucleotides outside the gene matches: 3. The CDR3 is made up of 14 amino acids. CDR3 protein: CASSQPGLVNEQFF. The CDR3 DNA reads as TGCGCCAGCAGCCAACCGGGACTAGTCAATGAGCAGTTCTTC.

The table lists this clonotype with a few counts. V and J are TRBV12-3 or TRBV12-4 and TRBJ2-4; D assignment may be TRBD1 or TRBD2 (6 bases each). The V and J ends lost 8 bases and 6 bases respectively, with 14 bases between them. The CDR3 length is 13 residues. CDR3 in amino acids: CASDGGGSNIQYF. In DNA form, the CDR3 reads TGTGCCAGCGACGGAGGGGGGTCAAACATTCAGTACTTC.